This T cell receptor (beta chain) appears in the sequencing data of a study of blood T cell repertoires in COVID-19. Background on the study: T cells, B-cell-depleted T cells, or PBMCs supplied cDNA or gDNA.

The CDR3 spans 14 residues. V was shortened by 5 bases and J by 2 bases, with 12 bases between the two germline ends. Per the germline V gene, CDR1 is LNHDA and CDR2 is SQIVND (reference sequence). Libraries were prepared by immunoSEQ multiplex PCR; TCRdb keeps only in-frame clonotypes and omits some of them. The sample has fewer than 250,000 clones, about 93% seen once. The TCR originated in a man between 60 and 75 years old with COVID-19, enrolled during active disease. This chain links TRBV19 with TRBJ1-2; D perhaps matches TRBD1 (5 bases). Sequenced: peripheral blood. Here the CDR3 reads CASSYGAGNYGYTF. The CDR3 region has the DNA TGTGCCAGTAGTTACGGAGCAGGGAACTATGGCTACACCTTC.